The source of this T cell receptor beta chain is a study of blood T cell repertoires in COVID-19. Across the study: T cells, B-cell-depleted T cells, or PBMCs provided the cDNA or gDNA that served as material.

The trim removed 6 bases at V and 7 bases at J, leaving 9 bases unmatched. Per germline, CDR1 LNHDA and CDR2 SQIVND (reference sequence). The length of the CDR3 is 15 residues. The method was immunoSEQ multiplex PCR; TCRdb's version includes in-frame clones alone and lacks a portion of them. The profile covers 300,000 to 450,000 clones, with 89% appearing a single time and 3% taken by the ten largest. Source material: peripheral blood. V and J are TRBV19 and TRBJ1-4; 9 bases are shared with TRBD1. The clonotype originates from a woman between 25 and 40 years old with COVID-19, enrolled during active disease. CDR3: CASRYTGTGSEKLFF. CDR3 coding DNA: TGTGCCAGTAGATACACCGGGACAGGGAGTGAAAAACTGTTTTTT. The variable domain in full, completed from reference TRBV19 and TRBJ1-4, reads DGGITQSPKYLFRKEGQNVTLSCEQNLNHDAMYWYRQDPGQGLRLIYYSQIVNDFQKGDIAEGYSVSREKKESFPLTVTSAQKNPTAFYLCASRYTGTGSEKLFFGSGTQLSVL.